The T cell receptor beta chain under discussion was sequenced for a study of blood T cell repertoires in COVID-19. Study details: COVID-19 samples from acute and convalescent phases originated in the United States, Italy and Spain. Sources were T cells, B-cell-depleted T cells, or PBMCs; the material itself was cDNA or gDNA.

Original analysis: Amplification from reference gene primers served as the basis for estimated nucleated cell counts. This table comes from immunoSEQ multiplex PCR, and its TCRdb copy is limited to in-frame clones, with some not included. The V and J calls and the clone size are those of that table, but D and trimming were determined from the DNA. The sample carries 300,000 or so clones, 75% to 90% recorded once. With 5 bases removed from V and 9 bases from J, the gap between germline ends came to 10 bases. Germline V gene data show CDR1 as KGHDR and CDR2 as SFDVKD. The CDR3 contains 13 residues. The chain recombines TRBV24-1 with TRBJ1-6; perhaps TRBD1 as D (5 bases). The TCR sequence derives from a woman in her thirties or forties with acute or convalescent COVID-19. Specimen: peripheral blood. CDR3 coding DNA: TGTGCCACCAGTGGTGTCGGGGGTTCACCCCTCCACTTT. It encodes CATSGVGGSPLHF.